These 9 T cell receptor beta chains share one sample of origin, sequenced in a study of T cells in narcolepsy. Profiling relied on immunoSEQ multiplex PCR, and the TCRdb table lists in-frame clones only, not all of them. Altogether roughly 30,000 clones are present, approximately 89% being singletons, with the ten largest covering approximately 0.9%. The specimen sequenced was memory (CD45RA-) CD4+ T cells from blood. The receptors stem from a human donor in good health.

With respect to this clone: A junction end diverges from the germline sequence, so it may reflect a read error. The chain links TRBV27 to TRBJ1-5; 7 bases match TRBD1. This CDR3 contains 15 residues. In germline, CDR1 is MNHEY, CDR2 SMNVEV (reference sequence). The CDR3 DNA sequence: TGTGCCAGCAGACCGGGACAGATTAGCAGTCAGCCCCAGCATTTT. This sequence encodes CASRPGQISSQPQHF.

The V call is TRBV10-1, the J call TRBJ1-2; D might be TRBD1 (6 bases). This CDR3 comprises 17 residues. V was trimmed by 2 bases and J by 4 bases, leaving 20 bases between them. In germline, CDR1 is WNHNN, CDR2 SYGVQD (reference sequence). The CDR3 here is CASSENQVKGGFYGYTF. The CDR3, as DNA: TGCGCCAGCAGTGAGAATCAAGTGAAGGGGGGGTTCTATGGCTACACCTTC.

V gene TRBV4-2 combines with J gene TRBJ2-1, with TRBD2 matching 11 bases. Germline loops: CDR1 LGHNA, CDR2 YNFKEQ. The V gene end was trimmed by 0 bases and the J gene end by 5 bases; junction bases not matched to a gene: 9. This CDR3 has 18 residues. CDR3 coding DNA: TGTGCCAGCAGCCAAGAGCGGATGACTAGCGGGATTAACAATGAGCAGTTCTTC. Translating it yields CASSQERMTSGINNEQFF.

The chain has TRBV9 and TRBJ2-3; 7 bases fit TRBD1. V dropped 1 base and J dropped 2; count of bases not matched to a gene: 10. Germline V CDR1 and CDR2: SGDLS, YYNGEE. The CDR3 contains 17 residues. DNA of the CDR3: TGTGCCAGCAGCGTATCCATTAGGGGGCGCGACACAGATACGCAGTATTTT. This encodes CASSVSIRGRDTDTQYF. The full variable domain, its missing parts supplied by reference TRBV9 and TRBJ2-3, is DSGVTQTPKHLITATGQRVTLRCSPRSGDLSVYWYQQSLDQGLQFLIQYYNGEERAKGNILERFSAQQFPDLHSELNLSSLELGDSALYFCASSVSIRGRDTDTQYFGPGTRLTVL.

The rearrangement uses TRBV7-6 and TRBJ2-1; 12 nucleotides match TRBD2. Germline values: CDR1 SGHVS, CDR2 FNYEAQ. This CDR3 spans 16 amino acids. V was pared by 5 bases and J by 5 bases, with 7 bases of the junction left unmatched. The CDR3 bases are TGTGCCAGCAGCGCATCCCGGACTAGCGGGAACAATGAGCAGTTCTTC. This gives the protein CASSASRTSGNNEQFF.

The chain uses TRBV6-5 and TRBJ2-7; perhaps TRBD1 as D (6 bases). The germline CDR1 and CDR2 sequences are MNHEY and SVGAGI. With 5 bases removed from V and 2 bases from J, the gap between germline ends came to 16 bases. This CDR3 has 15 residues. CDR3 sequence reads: CASSPTQGFPYEQYF. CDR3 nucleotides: TGTGCCAGCAGTCCCACCCAGGGGTTCCCCTACGAGCAGTACTTC.

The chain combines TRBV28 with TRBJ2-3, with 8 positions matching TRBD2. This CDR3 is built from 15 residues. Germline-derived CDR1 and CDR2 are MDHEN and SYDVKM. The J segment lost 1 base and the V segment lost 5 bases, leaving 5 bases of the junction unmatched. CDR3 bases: TGTGCCAGCAGTCAGGCTAGCGGGCGCACAGATACGCAGTATTTT. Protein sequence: CASSQASGRTDTQYF.

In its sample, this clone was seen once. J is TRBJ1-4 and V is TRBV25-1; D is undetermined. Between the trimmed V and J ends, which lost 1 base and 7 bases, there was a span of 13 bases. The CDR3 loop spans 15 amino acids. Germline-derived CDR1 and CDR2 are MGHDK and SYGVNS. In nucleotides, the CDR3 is TGTGCCAGCAGTGAATGGGAACAGACCCCTGAAAAACTGTTTTTT. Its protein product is CASSEWEQTPEKLFF.

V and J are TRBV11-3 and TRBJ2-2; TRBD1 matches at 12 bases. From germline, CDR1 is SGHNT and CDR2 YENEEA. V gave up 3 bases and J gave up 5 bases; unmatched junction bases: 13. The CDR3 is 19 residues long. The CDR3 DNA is TGTGCCAGCAGCTTTCAATCCGGGACAGGGGGCGCCGGGACCGGGGAGCTGTTTTTT. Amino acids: CASSFQSGTGGAGTGELFF.